A single sample gave rise to the 22 T cell receptor beta chains below, sequenced in a study of graft-versus-host responses after intestinal transplantation. Assay: immunoSEQ multiplex PCR; the TCRdb copy retains only in-frame clones and omits some. The table has 40,000 or so clones, around 94% seen once; the top ten hold approximately 0.71%. The input for sequencing was PBMCs, taken 16 days after intestinal transplant. The origin of the receptors is a human patient who received an intestinal transplant, so some T cells may come from the graft donor.

Of note for this clone: Compared with germline, one end of the junction differs, possibly owing to a read error. This rearrangement joins TRBV9 to TRBJ1-2; TRBD1 might be the D (5 bases). Germline V CDR1 and CDR2: SGDLS, YYNGEE. The CDR3 is 18 residues long. This CDR3 reads CARSVTGGGGEYNYGYTF. The CDR3 coding sequence is TGTGCCCGCAGCGTGACGGGCGGCGGGGGGGAATATAACTATGGCTACACCTTC.

The chain is built from TRBV7-2 and TRBJ2-2, with D perhaps being TRBD1 or TRBD2 (5 bases each). The germline gives CDR1 SGHTA, CDR2 FQGNSA. The CDR3 covers 17 residues. V was cut by 1 base and J by 6 bases, with 18 bases left in between. This chain's CDR3 is CASSLESGQAGPGELFF. The CDR3 region has the DNA TGTGCCAGCAGCTTAGAGTCGGGGCAGGCAGGTCCCGGGGAGCTGTTTTTT.

The gene calls are TRBV4-2 and TRBJ1-5; 10 positions agree with TRBD1. Germline values: CDR1 LGHNA, CDR2 YNFKEQ. CDR3 size: 15 residues. Trimming took 0 bases from V and 6 from J; bases not matched to a gene: 2. CDR3: CASSQEGQGTQPQHF. CDR3 in DNA: TGTGCCAGCAGCCAAGAGGGACAGGGGACTCAGCCCCAGCATTTT.

This clone was recorded once. The V gene is TRBV30, the J gene TRBJ1-2, with D perhaps matching TRBD1 (5 bases). The V end lost 2 bases, the J end lost 8 bases, and 9 bases lay between the germline ends. The CDR3 has 11 residues. CDR1 GTSNPN and CDR2 SVGIG come from the germline V gene (reference sequence). The CDR3 DNA follows: TGTGCCTGGAGTTCAGGGCTGGGCTACACCTTC. This encodes CAWSSGLGYTF.

The rearrangement links TRBV15 to TRBJ1-2; 11 bases match TRBD1. The CDR3 runs to 15 residues. V lost 4 bases and J lost 4; bases outside the gene matches: 5. Germline-derived CDR1 and CDR2 are LNHNV and YYDKDF (reference sequence). CDR3 amino acids: CATSKDRGLSYGYTF. The CDR3 coding sequence is TGTGCCACCAGCAAGGACAGGGGGCTGAGCTATGGCTACACCTTC.

The chain uses TRBV19 and TRBJ2-7; possibly TRBD2 for D (6 bases). CDR3 length: 14 amino acids. Germline V CDR1 and CDR2: LNHDA, SQIVND (reference sequence). Trimming removed 5 bases at V and 0 bases at J, with 11 bases between. This chain's CDR3 is CASSYGGSSYEQYF. The DNA for the CDR3 is TGTGCCAGTAGTTACGGAGGGTCCTCCTACGAGCAGTACTTC.

This sequence joins TRBV27 and TRBJ1-5; D gene unclear. Germline-derived CDR1 and CDR2 are MNHEY and SMNVEV (reference sequence). This CDR3 region has 10 residues. The V gene lost 8 bases and the J gene lost 8 bases, with 7 bases spanning the gap. DNA of the CDR3: TGTGCCAGCGGGGAGGAGCCCCAGCATTTT. Translating gives CASGEEPQHF.

J is TRBJ2-1 and V is TRBV4-2; TRBD2 is a possible D gene (6 bases). Germline V CDR1 and CDR2: LGHNA, YNFKEQ. The V and J ends lost 4 bases and 0 bases respectively, with 13 bases between them. This CDR3 is built from 16 residues. This chain's CDR3 is CASSLLATSSYNEQFF. The CDR3 DNA follows: TGTGCCAGCAGCCTTCTAGCGACCAGCTCCTACAATGAGCAGTTCTTC.

The chain links TRBV7-3 to TRBJ2-1, with TRBD2 matching over 11 bases. The CDR3 consists of 15 residues. Looked up from germline, CDR1 is SGHTA and CDR2 is FQGTGA. Unmatched junction bases numbered 4, after V lost 6 bases and J lost 3 bases. This CDR3 is CASSPSGRNYNEQFF. The CDR3 nucleotides read TGTGCCAGCAGTCCTAGCGGGAGGAACTACAATGAGCAGTTCTTC.

This rearrangement joins TRBV15 to TRBJ1-5; the D gene is possibly TRBD1 (5 bases). This CDR3 spans 15 amino acids. V lost 1 base and J 3 bases, leaving 10 bases between the germline ends. Looked up from germline, CDR1 is LNHNV and CDR2 is YYDKDF (reference sequence). The CDR3 protein is CATSRGRGLNQPQHF. Here the CDR3 DNA reads TGTGCCACCAGCAGAGGAAGGGGCCTCAATCAGCCCCAGCATTTT. The entire variable domain, with the rest obtained from reference TRBV15 and TRBJ1-5, is as follows: DAMVIQNPRYQVTQFGKPVTLSCSQTLNHNVMYWYQQKSSQAPKLLFHYYDKDFNNEADTPDNFQSRRPNTSFCFLDIRSPGLGDTAMYLCATSRGRGLNQPQHFGDGTRLSIL.

The V gene is TRBV28, the J gene TRBJ1-4, with 7 bases matching TRBD1. The CDR3 loop spans 17 amino acids. Germline V lookup: CDR1 MDHEN, CDR2 SYDVKM. Trimming removed 6 bases from V and 5 bases from J; junction bases left unmatched: 15. Here the CDR3 reads CASRAGGRGYLNEKLFF. CDR3 in DNA: TGTGCCAGCAGGGCCGGTGGCAGGGGGTACCTCAATGAAAAACTGTTTTTT.

The J gene is TRBJ2-2, the V gene TRBV7-6, with D perhaps TRBD1 (6 bases). Trimming left V 3 bases short and J 4 bases short, with 18 bases between. The CDR3 is 17 amino acids. CDR1 SGHVS and CDR2 FNYEAQ come from the germline V gene. DNA of the CDR3: TGTGCCAGCAGCTTTAGGGAGAAACAGGGAACCACCGGGGAGCTGTTTTTT. It specifies CASSFREKQGTTGELFF.

The chain couples TRBV7-2 to TRBJ2-7; 11 bases agree with TRBD2. CDR1 and CDR2 from the germline V gene are SGHTA and FQGNSA. V was pared by 5 bases and J by 0 bases, with 9 bases of the junction left unmatched. This CDR3 comprises 17 residues. The CDR3 nucleotides read TGTGCCAGCAGCCCGACACTAGCGGGGGCGAGCTCCTACGAGCAGTACTTC. This sequence encodes CASSPTLAGASSYEQYF.

The rearrangement links TRBV19 to TRBJ2-5; D not certain. Germline V gene lookup returns CDR1 LNHDA and CDR2 SQIVND (reference sequence). The CDR3 is 16 residues long. The V end lost 4 bases, the J end lost 2 bases, and 17 bases lay between the germline ends. DNA of the CDR3: TGTGCCAGTAGTACGCATGTGGCTAACCTACAAGAGACCCAGTACTTC. This gives the protein CASSTHVANLQETQYF.

The count of this clone is one. This sequence joins TRBV5-1 and TRBJ2-7; 7 positions match TRBD1. CDR3 length: 14 residues. Germline lookup yields CDR1 SGHRS and CDR2 YFSETQ. With 2 bases clipped from V and 5 bases from J, the junction kept 7 bases outside the gene matches. CDR3 in amino acids: CASSFRQGINEQYF. In nucleotides, the CDR3 is TGCGCCAGCAGCTTTCGACAGGGAATCAACGAGCAGTACTTC.

The chain employs TRBV13 and TRBJ1-2; D remains ambiguous. V lost 8 bases and J 4 bases, leaving 11 bases between the germline ends. CDR1 PRHDT and CDR2 FYEKMQ come from the germline V gene (reference sequence). CDR3 length: 12 amino acids. The DNA for the CDR3 is TGTGCCAGCTCGAGAGGGTTCTATGGCTACACCTTC. This translates into CASSRGFYGYTF.

This chain connects TRBV5-6 to TRBJ2-7; the D gene is possibly TRBD2 (6 bases). The CDR3 totals 14 residues. CDR1 is SGHDT and CDR2 is YYEEEE in the germline V gene. V lost 0 bases, J lost 7 bases, and 14 bases lay in between. This CDR3 reads CASSLGAGLGEQYF. Here the CDR3 DNA reads TGTGCCAGCAGCTTGGGAGCGGGTCTGGGAGAGCAGTACTTC.

The V and J genes are TRBV11-2 and TRBJ2-7; D call uncertain. The CDR3 is made up of 11 amino acids. V lost 5 bases, J lost 2 bases, and 4 bases lay in between. Looked up from germline, CDR1 is SGHAT and CDR2 is FQNNGV. The CDR3 region has the DNA TGTGCCAGCAGCCTAGCCTACGAGCAGTACTTC. Protein sequence: CASSLAYEQYF.

A single count supports this clone. This chain connects TRBV4-1 to TRBJ2-7; 8 bases align to TRBD2. V lost 1 base to trimming and J lost 2 bases; unmatched junction nucleotides: 10. The germline CDR1 and CDR2 sequences are MGHRA and YSYEKL. The CDR3 is 17 residues long. CDR3 sequence (DNA): TGCGCCAGCAGCCAAGGTCCCTTAGCGGGAAAAACCTACGAGCAGTACTTC. Translation gives CASSQGPLAGKTYEQYF.

CDR3 in amino acids: CASSLALPGGKGNTQYF. The CDR3 bases are TGTGCCAGCAGCTTAGCGCTGCCGGGGGGGAAGGGAAATACGCAGTATTTT. The gene calls are TRBV7-8 and TRBJ2-3, with TRBD2 matching over 8 bases. The V gene's germline CDR1 is SGHVS and CDR2 FQNEAQ. The CDR3 has 17 residues. V lost 0 bases, J lost 7 bases, and 12 bases stayed unmatched.

The rearrangement links TRBV5-1 to TRBJ1-2; D call uncertain. This CDR3 spans 16 amino acids. The V gene lost 0 bases and the J gene lost 0 bases, with 12 bases spanning the gap. Germline V gives CDR1 SGHRS, CDR2 YFSETQ. The CDR3 region is CASSLDGSRPNYGYTF. Written as DNA, the CDR3 is TGCGCCAGCAGCTTGGATGGTAGTCGTCCTAACTATGGCTACACCTTC.

The V gene is TRBV11-2, the J gene TRBJ1-2, with D hard to call. The CDR3 contains 16 residues. CDR1 is SGHAT, CDR2 FQNNGV, per germline. Trimming pared 4 bases from V and 5 bases from J, leaving 20 bases between. CDR3 sequence: CASSYRARGELYGYTF. DNA of the CDR3: TGTGCCAGCAGCTACCGGGCTCGGGGTGAGCTATATGGCTACACCTTC. The whole variable domain, filled in from reference TRBV11-2 and TRBJ1-2, reads EAGVAQSPRYKIIEKRQSVAFWCNPISGHATLYWYQQILGQGPKLLIQFQNNGVVDDSQLPKDRFSAERLKGVDSTLKIQPAKLEDSAVYLCASSYRARGELYGYTFGSGTRLTVV.